The 11 T cell receptor beta chains below were found in one sample sequenced in a study of blood T cell repertoires in COVID-19. Repertoires were generated with immunoSEQ multiplex PCR, while TCRdb's copy carries only in-frame clones and drops some. The table shows about 410,000 clones, with approximately 91% occurring only once. The sequenced sample was peripheral blood. These receptors were collected from a middle-aged woman with COVID-19, enrolled during active disease.

The rearrangement links TRBV11-1 to TRBJ2-5, with 7 bases lining up with TRBD2. Germline V CDR1 and CDR2: SGHAT, FQDESV (reference sequence). The CDR3 loop spans 14 amino acids. V lost 5 bases, J lost 2 bases, and 5 bases stayed unmatched. The CDR3 sequence is CASSLRGVQETQYF. For the CDR3, the DNA is TGTGCCAGCAGCCTCCGGGGGGTTCAAGAGACCCAGTACTTC.

The J gene is TRBJ1-2, the V gene TRBV7-2; 10 nucleotides agree with TRBD1. This CDR3 is 15 amino acids long. Germline trimming cut 2 bases from V and 13 bases from J; bases unmatched to any gene: 13. CDR1 is SGHTA and CDR2 is FQGNSA in the germline V gene. The CDR3 DNA is TGTGCCAGCAGCTTACGACCGGGACAGGGGACAAGAATCACCTTC. It encodes CASSLRPGQGTRITF.

The genes are TRBV5-1 and TRBJ2-1; 9 bases fit TRBD1. The germline V gene has CDR1 SGHRS and CDR2 YFSETQ. The CDR3 runs 14 residues. The trim removed 2 bases at V and 6 bases at J, leaving 3 bases unmatched. The CDR3 protein is CASSFNRGLNEQFF. The CDR3 coding sequence is TGCGCCAGCAGCTTCAACAGGGGGCTCAATGAGCAGTTCTTC.

This clone was detected a few times. This rearrangement joins TRBV30 to TRBJ1-4; D is possibly TRBD1 (5 bases). Trimming stripped 0 bases from V and 5 bases from J, with 13 bases between. In germline, CDR1 is GTSNPN, CDR2 SVGIG (reference sequence). CDR3 size: 15 residues. In DNA form, the CDR3 reads TGTGCCTGGAGTGTACTCGGGGGAGAAAATGAAAAACTGTTTTTT. It is translated as CAWSVLGGENEKLFF.

Here the CDR3 reads CASSALAGAYNEQFF. The CDR3, as DNA: TGTGCCAGCAGTGCGCTAGCGGGAGCTTACAATGAGCAGTTCTTC. The chain recombines TRBV6-4 with TRBJ2-1, with 10 bases lining up with TRBD2. This CDR3 spans 15 amino acids. V gave up 4 bases and J gave up 4 bases; unmatched junction bases: 4. Germline CDR1 MRHNA, CDR2 SNTAGT.

The table lists this clone with a count of one. V is TRBV6-5 and J is TRBJ2-5, with 8 bases matching TRBD1. The germline CDR1 and CDR2 sequences are MNHEY and SVGAGI. The CDR3 is made up of 14 amino acids. J was trimmed by 5 bases and V by 6 bases; bases with no gene match: 8. CDR3 region: CASSRTGLIETQYF. CDR3 coding DNA: TGTGCCAGCAGCCGGACAGGGCTAATTGAGACCCAGTACTTC.

CDR3 in amino acids: CASSSGNIPNQPQHF. The CDR3 region has the DNA TGTGCCAGCAGCTCAGGGAATATTCCCAATCAGCCCCAGCATTTT. This chain uses TRBV7-9 with TRBJ1-5; weak D call: TRBD1 (5 bases). Trimming stripped 4 bases from V and 3 bases from J, with 13 bases between. From germline, CDR1 is SEHNR and CDR2 FQNEAQ (reference sequence). The CDR3 is made up of 15 amino acids.

V is TRBV18 and J is TRBJ1-1; 7 nucleotides match TRBD1. The V and J ends lost 10 bases and 0 bases, in that order; junction bases with no gene match: 5. Germline CDR1 reads KGHSH; CDR2 reads LQKENI. The CDR3 spans 13 residues. CDR3 loop: CATLQGMNTEAFF. The CDR3 DNA follows: TGTGCCACCCTACAGGGGATGAACACTGAAGCTTTCTTT. The whole variable domain, filled in from reference TRBV18 and TRBJ1-1, reads NAGVMQNPRHLVRRRGQEARLRCSPMKGHSHVYWYRQLPEEGLKFMVYLQKENIIDESGMPKERFSAEFPKEGPSILRIQQVVRGDSAAYFCATLQGMNTEAFFGQGTRLTVV.

The chain carries TRBV7-2 and TRBJ2-2; unclear D gene. Germline V gene data show CDR1 as SGHTA and CDR2 as FQGNSA. This CDR3 has 11 residues. V lost 5 bases and J lost 8, with 6 bases in between. Here the CDR3 DNA reads TGTGCCAGCAGCCCCGGGGGGGAGCTGTTTTTT. It is translated as CASSPGGELFF.

V gene TRBV7-9 combines with J gene TRBJ1-2; TRBD1 aligns across 9 bases. Germline V gene data show CDR1 as SEHNR and CDR2 as FQNEAQ (reference sequence). The CDR3 has 13 amino acids. With V trimmed by 11 bases and J by 8 bases, 12 bases remained unmatched. The DNA of the CDR3 is TGTGCCGTTCCGGCACAGGGGGCGGAAGGCTACACCTTC. It codes for CAVPAQGAEGYTF.

To note about this clone: One end of the junction varies from germline; a read error may be responsible. The chain uses TRBV27 and TRBJ1-6, with no clear D. In germline, CDR1 is MNHEY, CDR2 SMNVEV (reference sequence). The CDR3 has 13 amino acids. CDR3 DNA: TGTGCCAGCAGTCTATCCCCGCGGGCAGCCGTCCACTTT. It codes for CASSLSPRAAVHF.